These 15 T cell receptor beta chains share one sample of origin, sequenced in a study of cytomegalovirus exposure and HLA in healthy donors. Primers for the PCR totalled 60 Vbeta and 13 Jbeta. Data came from immunoSEQ multiplex PCR; TCRdb stores just in-frame clones and leaves some out. The sample includes under 200,000 clones, about 80% of them seen just once. Sequenced input: PBMCs. These receptors were obtained from a man aged 45-65 years in good health and CMV-seropositive.

V usage is TRBV10-2 and J usage is TRBJ2-3, with 12 bases that match TRBD2. V shed 5 bases and J 5 bases; nucleotides not matched to a gene: 5. The CDR3 is 15 amino acids. Per germline, CDR1 WSHSY and CDR2 SAAADI. The CDR3 nucleotides read TGCGCCAGCAGTCCCGCGGGACTAGCGGGAGATACGCAGTATTTT. Protein: CASSPAGLAGDTQYF.

The genes are TRBV5-3 and TRBJ2-2; 11 positions agree with TRBD2. TRBV5-3 is classed as an ORF, of uncertain function. V shed 0 bases, J shed 0 bases, and the junction held 4 bases outside the gene matches. The CDR3 totals 18 residues. CDR3 nucleotides: TGTGCCAGAAGCTTGGATGTAGCGGGGGGGGCGAACACCGGGGAGCTGTTTTTT. Amino acid sequence: CARSLDVAGGANTGELFF.

V is TRBV5-6 and J is TRBJ1-3, with a tentative D call TRBD1 (5 bases). CDR3 length equals 16 residues. CDR1 is SGHDT, CDR2 YYEEEE, per germline. Between the trimmed V and J ends, which lost 4 bases and 3 bases, there was a span of 17 bases. CDR3 region: CASSPGLSLGGNTIYF. DNA for the CDR3: TGTGCCAGCAGCCCGGGACTGTCCTTAGGTGGAAACACCATATATTTT.

The genes are TRBV4-1 and TRBJ1-2; 11 positions match TRBD1. This CDR3 region has 15 residues. V lost 5 bases to trimming and J lost 2 bases; unmatched junction nucleotides: 4. Looked up from germline, CDR1 is MGHRA and CDR2 is YSYEKL. This chain's CDR3 is CASSIRDRGNYGYTF. DNA of the CDR3: TGCGCCAGCAGCATCCGGGACAGGGGGAACTATGGCTACACCTTC.

The chain uses TRBV11-3 and TRBJ2-3, with 15 positions matching TRBD2. The length of the CDR3 is 18 residues. Germline values: CDR1 SGHNT, CDR2 YENEEA. Losses at the gene ends were 5 bases for V and 4 bases for J; bases not matched to a gene: 10. This CDR3 reads CASSPRTSGGARADTQYF. The CDR3 coding sequence is TGTGCCAGCAGCCCGCGGACTAGCGGGGGGGCCAGGGCAGATACGCAGTATTTT.

J is TRBJ2-3 and V is TRBV6-5; 11 bases agree with TRBD2. The CDR3 length is 16 residues. Germline-derived CDR1 and CDR2 are MNHEY and SVGAGI. The J segment lost 4 bases and the V segment lost 0 bases, leaving 3 bases of the junction unmatched. This chain's CDR3 is CASSYSLSGGADTQYF. The CDR3, as DNA: TGTGCCAGCAGTTACTCGCTTAGCGGGGGGGCAGATACGCAGTATTTT.

The CDR3 region is CASRSTGWAFF. CDR3 coding DNA: TGTGCCAGCAGATCGACAGGATGGGCTTTCTTT. This chain joins TRBV6-5 and TRBJ1-1; a possible D gene is TRBD1 (6 bases). The germline V gene encodes CDR1 MNHEY and CDR2 SVGAGI. Trimming took off 6 bases at V and 11 bases at J, with 13 bases between the two ends. The CDR3 runs 11 residues.

The chain employs TRBV29-1 and TRBJ1-2; tentative D call: TRBD1 (5 bases). The CDR3 spans 13 residues. Trimming shortened V by 7 bases and J by 7 bases, and 19 bases separated the two germline ends. Germline V CDR1 and CDR2: SQVTM, ANQGSEA. CDR3 protein: CSAKAGEVAGYTF. The CDR3 bases are TGCAGCGCTAAAGCGGGGGAGGTGGCTGGCTACACCTTC.

The V call is TRBV6-1, the J call TRBJ2-3; D is ambiguous. This CDR3 comprises 13 residues. Germline V gives CDR1 MNHNS, CDR2 SASEGT. Trimming stripped 2 bases from V and 6 bases from J, with 9 bases between. The chain's CDR3 is CASSELFLDTQYF. CDR3 coding DNA: TGTGCCAGCAGTGAACTTTTTTTGGATACGCAGTATTTT.

This clone was detected a few times. The J gene is TRBJ2-1, the V gene TRBV4-2; D is possibly TRBD2 (7 bases). The CDR3 has 15 amino acids. The V end lost 0 bases, the J end lost 9 bases, and 15 bases lay between the germline ends. Germline CDR1 reads LGHNA; CDR2 reads YNFKEQ. The CDR3 loop is CASSQDYGGAGEQFF. CDR3 nucleotide sequence: TGTGCCAGCAGCCAAGATTATGGGGGGGCCGGTGAGCAGTTCTTC.

V gene TRBV2 combines with J gene TRBJ1-2; D is possibly TRBD1 (5 bases). CDR3 length equals 16 residues. The V and J ends lost 5 bases and 5 bases respectively, with 21 bases between them. Germline assignment: CDR1 SNHLY and CDR2 FYNNEI. CDR3 coding DNA: TGTGCCAGCAGTACGCCTTTCTTGGGGGGGGGTTATGGCTACACCTTC. Protein sequence: CASSTPFLGGGYGYTF.

The chain has TRBV10-3 and TRBJ1-5; D gene unclear. Trimming stripped 11 bases from V and 6 bases from J, with 26 bases between. Germline V CDR1 and CDR2: ENHRY, SYGVKD. This CDR3 region has 16 residues. The chain's CDR3 is CAFPSGSRRPSQPQHF. The CDR3 DNA reads TGTGCCTTTCCTTCAGGTTCGCGTCGACCGAGTCAGCCCCAGCATTTT.

This clone was found a few times. The chain joins TRBV7-6 to TRBJ2-2, with no clear D. This CDR3 is built from 15 residues. Germline V gives CDR1 SGHVS, CDR2 FNYEAQ. Trimming cost V 4 bases and J 7 bases, with 16 bases left between them. The CDR3 nucleotides read TGTGCCAGCAGCTCCCGTCCCGTTGAGTACGGGGAGCTGTTTTTT. It codes for CASSSRPVEYGELFF.

The chain recombines TRBV27 with TRBJ2-6; D not certain. CDR1 and CDR2 from the germline V gene are MNHEY and SMNVEV (reference sequence). This CDR3 is built from 19 residues. Deletions cut 2 bases from V and 2 bases from J, with 19 bases between. The DNA of the CDR3 is TGTGCCAGCAGTTTAAGCCCAGCGAGGCAGAGGCCTGGGGCCAACGTCCTGACTTTC. Residues: CASSLSPARQRPGANVLTF.

The rearrangement links TRBV6-1 to TRBJ2-7; D is perhaps TRBD1 (6 bases). CDR3 length: 13 residues. Germline CDR1 reads MNHNS; CDR2 reads SASEGT. V lost 6 bases, J lost 3 bases, and 12 bases lay in between. CDR3 amino acids: CASSPTGYYEQYF. In DNA form, the CDR3 reads TGTGCCAGCAGCCCAACAGGGTACTACGAGCAGTACTTC.